This entry lists 8 T cell receptor beta chains sequenced from one sample in a study of T cell responses to AZD1222 COVID-19 vaccine. Produced via immunoSEQ multiplex PCR; TCRdb's table is partial and in-frame only. The data contain 90,000 to 150,000 clones, about 85% of them singletons. Material: peripheral blood, obtained on day 0 of AZD1222 vaccination. The receptor source for this set is an adult in good health.

The CDR3 region has the DNA TGTGCCAGCAGCGACAGGGTTCCCTATAATTCACCCCTCCACTTT. It is translated as CASSDRVPYNSPLHF. This chain uses TRBV3-1 (or the pseudogene TRBV3-2) with TRBJ1-6; 7 nucleotides match TRBD1. The CDR3 has 15 residues. J lost 2 bases, V lost 5 bases, and 3 bases had no gene match. Per germline, CDR1 LGHDT and CDR2 YNNKEL (reference sequence).

The V gene is TRBV2, the J gene TRBJ2-7; 9 positions agree with TRBD1. Germline lookup yields CDR1 SNHLY and CDR2 FYNNEI. The V segment lost 6 bases and the J segment 3 bases; nucleotides outside the gene matches: 9. This CDR3 comprises 15 residues. DNA for the CDR3: TGTGCCAGCAGCATTACAGGGGGCGCCATCTACGAGCAGTACTTC. Residues: CASSITGGAIYEQYF.

The rearrangement joins TRBV19 to TRBJ1-2; TRBD1 matches 8 bases. The ends lost 4 bases at V and 8 bases at J; junction bases unmatched: 6. The CDR3 loop spans 13 amino acids. Germline lookup yields CDR1 LNHDA and CDR2 SQIVND (reference sequence). The DNA of the CDR3 is TGTGCCAGTAGTACCCCCGCAGGGGGCGGCTACACCTTC. Amino acids: CASSTPAGGGYTF.

The CDR3 loop is CASSDGTSADTQYF. CDR3 DNA: TGTGCCAGCAGTGACGGGACTAGCGCAGATACGCAGTATTTT. J is TRBJ2-3 and V is TRBV6-4; 10 nucleotides match TRBD2. Trimming took 2 bases from V and 4 from J; bases not matched to a gene: 0. The CDR3 is made up of 14 amino acids. The germline gives CDR1 MRHNA, CDR2 SNTAGT.

The chain couples TRBV5-1 to TRBJ2-3; 8 bases are shared with TRBD2. In germline, CDR1 is SGHRS, CDR2 YFSETQ. This CDR3 is 15 amino acids long. The V and J ends lost 6 bases and 3 bases, in that order; junction bases with no gene match: 9. The CDR3 here is CASTSISGATDTQYF. The CDR3 nucleotides are TGCGCCAGCACCAGTATTAGCGGGGCGACAGATACGCAGTATTTT.

The chain uses TRBV3-1 (or the pseudogene TRBV3-2) and TRBJ2-5; 13 bases match TRBD2. V lost 3 bases to trimming and J lost 0 bases; unmatched junction nucleotides: 4. Germline V gene data show CDR1 as LGHDT and CDR2 as YNNKEL (reference sequence). CDR3 size: 17 residues. CDR3 amino acids: CASSQGTSGAYQETQYF. The CDR3 region has the DNA TGTGCCAGCAGCCAGGGGACTAGCGGGGCGTACCAAGAGACCCAGTACTTC.

The chain is built from TRBV7-6 and TRBJ1-6, with D hard to call. Germline loops: CDR1 SGHVS, CDR2 FNYEAQ. The CDR3 has 15 residues. Trimming removed 5 bases at V and 7 bases at J, with 15 bases between. CDR3 loop: CASSPTAGGNSPLHF. CDR3 sequence (DNA): TGTGCCAGCAGCCCTACGGCAGGCGGGAATTCACCCCTCCACTTT. The entire variable domain, with the rest obtained from reference TRBV7-6 and TRBJ1-6, is as follows: GAGVSQSPRYKVTKRGQDVALRCDPISGHVSLYWYRQALGQGPEFLTYFNYEAQQDKSGLPNDRFSAERPEGSISTLTIQRTEQRDSAMYRCASSPTAGGNSPLHFGNGTRLTVT.

The V and J genes are TRBV6-5 and TRBJ2-7; D remains ambiguous. The CDR3 is 14 residues long. V was shortened by 7 bases and J by 1 base, with 14 bases between the two germline ends. CDR1 and CDR2 from the germline V gene are MNHEY and SVGAGI. Here the CDR3 DNA reads TGTGCCAGCAAGAAGGTTTACCAATCCTACGAGCAGTACTTC. It translates to CASKKVYQSYEQYF.